This TCR beta chain was observed in a study of blood T cell repertoires in COVID-19. Turning to the study itself: The United States, Italy and Spain were the sources of the acute and convalescent COVID-19 samples. Sources were T cells, B-cell-depleted T cells, or PBMCs; the material itself was cDNA or gDNA.

Germline V CDR1 and CDR2: MNHEY, SVGAGI. CDR3 length equals 14 residues. The V end lost 9 bases, the J end lost 2 bases, and 16 bases lay between the germline ends. Original handling: Nucleated cell number was recorded as an estimate derived from reference gene primer amplification. The repertoire was sequenced with immunoSEQ multiplex PCR; TCRdb's copy has only in-frame clones and lacks some. The V and J calls and clone size are taken from that table; D and trimming were inferred from the DNA. The data show under 85,000 clones, around four fifths seen once. The TCR sequence derives from a man aged 45-65 years with active COVID-19. Sequencing used peripheral blood. This chain links TRBV6-5 with TRBJ1-2; no reliable D call. For the CDR3, the DNA is TGTGCCAGTACGTTGAGATCCCGAAACTATGGCTACACCTTC. As protein: CASTLRSRNYGYTF.